This TCR beta chain was captured by sequencing in a study of cytomegalovirus exposure and HLA in healthy donors. The CDR3 runs to 14 residues. Germline V CDR1 and CDR2: SQVTM, ANQGSEA. The J segment lost 5 bases and the V segment lost 5 bases, leaving 10 bases of the junction unmatched. The data were produced by immunoSEQ multiplex PCR, yet TCRdb's version contains in-frame clones alone and is incomplete. The repertoire holds 110,000 or so clones, with around 85% as singletons. This clone turned up a few times. The specimen sequenced was PBMCs. The source of this sequence is a man between 18 and 35 years old in good health and CMV-seropositive. V is TRBV29-1 and J is TRBJ1-2; the match to TRBD1 covers 8 bases. CDR3 in DNA: TGCAGCGTTCAACCGTCCCGGACAGGGTATGGCTACACCTTC. Translation gives CSVQPSRTGYGYTF.